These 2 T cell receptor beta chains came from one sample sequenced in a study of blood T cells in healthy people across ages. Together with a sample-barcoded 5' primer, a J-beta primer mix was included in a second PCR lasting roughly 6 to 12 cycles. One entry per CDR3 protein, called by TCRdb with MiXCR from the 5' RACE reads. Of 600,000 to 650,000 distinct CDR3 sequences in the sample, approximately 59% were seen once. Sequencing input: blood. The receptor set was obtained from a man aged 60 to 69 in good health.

CDR3 region: CASSLQWRATDTQYF. CDR3 sequence (DNA): TGTGCCAGCAGCTTACAATGGCGGGCTACAGATACGCAGTATTTT. This chain uses TRBV7-8 with TRBJ2-3, with a weak D call TRBD2 (5 bases). The CDR3 loop spans 15 amino acids. CDR1 and CDR2 (germline): SGHVS, FQNEAQ. Trimming shortened V by 2 bases and J by 3 bases, and 12 bases separated the two germline ends. Filled out from reference TRBV7-8 and TRBJ2-3, the complete variable domain reads GAGVSQSPRYKVAKRGQDVALRCDPISGHVSLFWYQQALGQGPEFLTYFQNEAQLDKSGLPSDRFFAERPEGSVSTLKIQRTQQEDSAVYLCASSLQWRATDTQYFGPGTRLTVL.

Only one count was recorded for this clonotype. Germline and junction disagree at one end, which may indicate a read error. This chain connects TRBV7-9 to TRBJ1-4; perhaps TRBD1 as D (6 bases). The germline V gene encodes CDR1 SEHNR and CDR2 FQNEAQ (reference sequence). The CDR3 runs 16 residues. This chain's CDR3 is CASTRTGFATKEKLFF. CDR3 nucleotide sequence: TGTGCCAGCACCAGAACAGGGTTCGCAACTAAGGAAAAACTGTTTTTT.